This TCR beta chain comes out of a study of Ad26.COV2.S vaccination and SARS-CoV-2 variants. Study background: Once or twice, 56 days apart, Ad26.COV2.S was delivered intramuscularly.

Assay used: immunoSEQ multiplex PCR; TCRdb lists only in-frame clones, some missing. Here the sample spans around 500,000 clones, 80% to 90% being singletons. Comment on this clone: Antigen unknown.

There are 16 residues in the CDR3. Germline lookup yields CDR1 SQVTM and CDR2 ANQGSEA. With 4 bases removed from V and 0 bases from J, the gap between germline ends came to 18 bases. Study-level results: In vaccinated individuals, spike-specific CD8+ and CD4+ T cell responses reportedly displayed substantial breadth.

Treatment specified: some 20 received Ad26.COV2.S at low or high dose, single or two shots; several received placebo; per-sample allocation not given. The samples date from day 63 after the first vaccine or placebo injection. Sequences were derived from peripheral blood, sampled in a trial of Ad26.COV2.S vaccine versus placebo. This sequence originates from a person between 18 and 65 years old who received the Ad26.COV2.S COVID-19 vaccine or a placebo. J is TRBJ1-1 and V is TRBV29-1, with D possibly matching TRBD1 (5 bases). The CDR3, as DNA: TGCAGCGTTGGCGGGAAGGGCCGGACAATGAACACTGAAGCTTTCTTT. Amino acid sequence: CSVGGKGRTMNTEAFF.